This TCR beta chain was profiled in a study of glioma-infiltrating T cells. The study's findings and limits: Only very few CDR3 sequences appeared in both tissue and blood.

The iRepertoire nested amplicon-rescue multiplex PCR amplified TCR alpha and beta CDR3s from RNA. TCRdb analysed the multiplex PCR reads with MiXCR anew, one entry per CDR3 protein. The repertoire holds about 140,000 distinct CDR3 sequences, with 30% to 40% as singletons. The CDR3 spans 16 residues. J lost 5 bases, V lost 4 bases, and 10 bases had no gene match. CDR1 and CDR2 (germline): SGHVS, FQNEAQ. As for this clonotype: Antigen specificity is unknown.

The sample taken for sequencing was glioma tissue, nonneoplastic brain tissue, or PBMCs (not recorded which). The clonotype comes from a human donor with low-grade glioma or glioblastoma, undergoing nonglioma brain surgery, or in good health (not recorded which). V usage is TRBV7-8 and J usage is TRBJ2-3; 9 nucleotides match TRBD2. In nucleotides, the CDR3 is TGTGCCAGCAGCTATATAGCGGGAGAGGGCAAAGATACGCAGTATTTT. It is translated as CASSYIAGEGKDTQYF.